What follows describes a single T cell receptor (beta chain). Generated by immunoSEQ multiplex PCR, the TCRdb table keeps only in-frame clones and is missing some. The sample records about 55,000 clones, 90% being singletons. This entry belongs to a study of blood T cell repertoires in COVID-19. The V gene's germline CDR1 is LNHNV and CDR2 YYDKDF (reference sequence). This CDR3 contains 16 residues. The V end lost 0 bases, the J end lost 7 bases, and 15 bases lay between the germline ends. Source material: peripheral blood. The TCR sequence derives from a man in his forties with acute or convalescent COVID-19. The chain combines TRBV15 with TRBJ1-4; D might be TRBD1 (6 bases). This CDR3 reads CATSREYRTEGEKLFF. For the CDR3, the DNA is TGTGCCACCAGCAGAGAATACAGGACAGAGGGTGAAAAACTGTTTTTT. Complete variable domain (other parts from reference TRBV15 and TRBJ1-4): DAMVIQNPRYQVTQFGKPVTLSCSQTLNHNVMYWYQQKSSQAPKLLFHYYDKDFNNEADTPDNFQSRRPNTSFCFLDIRSPGLGDTAMYLCATSREYRTEGEKLFFGSGTQLSVL.